In its sample, the clone carrying this T cell receptor (beta chain) was seen a few times. Antigen unknown. The source of the sample is a study of post-analysis software for immune sequencing data. Whole-study results and caveats: Included in a set of roughly five TRBV segments more frequent in patients than controls were TRBV5-6, TRBV5-1 and TRBV20-1.

Unique molecular identifiers featured in each of the TCR beta cDNA libraries. TCRdb reanalysed the PCR reads using MiXCR and keeps one entry per CDR3 protein. The top ten hold 0.55% to 0.65% of the sample, which has hundreds of thousands of distinct CDR3 sequences, just under 30% seen once. V lost 3 bases to trimming and J lost 2 bases; unmatched junction nucleotides: 11. CDR3 length: 17 residues. Germline V gene data show CDR1 as LGHNA and CDR2 as YSLEER. This receptor was taken from a girl aged 5 to 17 with multiple sclerosis. The gene calls are TRBV4-3 and TRBJ2-3, with TRBD2 matching over 7 bases. Sequencing used blood. As DNA, the CDR3 is TGCGCCAGCAGCCACTTTAAGTCTAGCGGACACACAGATACGCAGTATTTT. Translating gives CASSHFKSSGHTDTQYF.